Below, 32 T cell receptor beta chains from the same sample are listed, as sequenced in a study of TIL therapy for anti-PD-1-resistant metastatic lung cancer. Documented time point: pre-treatment sample, taken before nivolumab and TIL therapy. The libraries were made with immunoSEQ v3. Sequenced by immunoSEQ multiplex PCR; TCRdb stores in-frame clones only, minus some. The sample holds some 50,000 clones, roughly 85% seen once. The source material was blood, sampled at baseline. The receptor source for this set is a man between 65 and 85 years old with non-small cell lung cancer.

The chain carries TRBV28 and TRBJ2-5; the match to TRBD1 covers 8 bases. V lost 3 bases to trimming and J lost 4 bases; unmatched junction nucleotides: 4. The CDR3 totals 14 residues. The germline V gene has CDR1 MDHEN and CDR2 SYDVKM. CDR3 loop: CASSLAGGRETQYF. CDR3 nucleotides: TGTGCCAGCAGTTTGGCAGGGGGCAGAGAGACCCAGTACTTC.

The chain recombines TRBV15 with TRBJ1-2, with D perhaps matching TRBD1 (5 bases). Trimming took off 6 bases at V and 4 bases at J, with 18 bases between the two ends. CDR3 length equals 15 residues. Germline-derived CDR1 and CDR2 are LNHNV and YYDKDF (reference sequence). The DNA for the CDR3 is TGTGCCACCAGTGTGTGGGGGTTAGAGAGCTATGGCTACACCTTC. Amino acid sequence: CATSVWGLESYGYTF. Using reference TRBV15 and TRBJ1-2 for the parts outside the CDR3, the full variable domain is DAMVIQNPRYQVTQFGKPVTLSCSQTLNHNVMYWYQQKSSQAPKLLFHYYDKDFNNEADTPDNFQSRRPNTSFCFLDIRSPGLGDTAMYLCATSVWGLESYGYTFGSGTRLTVV.

In regard to this clone: At one boundary the junction diverges from the germline segment, which might be a read error. The rearrangement links TRBV7-7 to TRBJ1-5; D ambiguous. The CDR3 covers 13 residues. CDR1 and CDR2 from the germline V gene are SSHAT and FNYEAQ (reference sequence). This CDR3 reads CASSAGRDQPQHF. In nucleotides, the CDR3 is TGTGCTAGCAGCGCAGGTAGGGATCAGCCCCAGCATTTT.

This clone came up a few times. The chain recombines TRBV10-1 with TRBJ2-1, with 9 bases identical to TRBD1. This CDR3 has 15 amino acids. Germline-derived CDR1 and CDR2 are WNHNN and SYGVQD (reference sequence). The ends lost 5 bases at V and 0 bases at J; junction bases unmatched: 2. The CDR3 is CASSTGGSSYNEQFF. In nucleotides, the CDR3 is TGCGCCAGCAGTACAGGGGGCAGCTCCTACAATGAGCAGTTCTTC.

Here the CDR3 DNA reads TGTGCCAGCAGCTTATTTACGGACAACGCTGAAGCTTTCTTT. Its translation is CASSLFTDNAEAFF. The chain combines TRBV7-9 with TRBJ1-1; a possible D gene is TRBD1 (5 bases). Per the germline V gene, CDR1 is SEHNR and CDR2 is FQNEAQ (reference sequence). Trimming pared 2 bases from V and 6 bases from J, leaving 13 bases between. The CDR3 spans 14 residues.

The V gene is TRBV12-2, the J gene TRBJ2-3. TRBV12-2 is a listed pseudogene. This CDR3 is 16 amino acids long. The CDR3 DNA reads TGTGCAAGTCGCTTAGCGGTATACGTGGACACAGATACGCAGTATTTT. Translated, it gives CASRLAVYVDTDTQYF.

The chain joins TRBV28 to TRBJ2-1; 10 bases are a match to TRBD1. This CDR3 has 16 amino acids. The junction had 13 bases not matched to a gene; V was cut back by 6 bases and J by 8 bases. CDR1 and CDR2 (germline): MDHEN, SYDVKM. DNA of the CDR3: TGTGCCAGCAGAATAGAAGGGACAGGGGTTTATGATGAGCAGTTCTTC. Its protein is CASRIEGTGVYDEQFF. Drawing the rest from reference TRBV28 and TRBJ2-1, the complete variable domain is DVKVTQSSRYLVKRTGEKVFLECVQDMDHENMFWYRQDPGLGLRLIYFSYDVKMKEKGDIPEGYSVSREKKERFSLILESASTNQTSMYLCASRIEGTGVYDEQFFGPGTRLTVL.

This clone was seen once. V usage is TRBV9 and J usage is TRBJ2-1; D ambiguous. The CDR3 totals 11 residues. Germline V gene data show CDR1 as SGDLS and CDR2 as YYNGEE. The V gene lost 0 bases and the J gene lost 9 bases, with 4 bases spanning the gap. CDR3 protein: CASSVAGEQFF. CDR3 DNA: TGTGCCAGCAGCGTAGCTGGTGAGCAGTTCTTC.

The rearrangement links TRBV5-1 to TRBJ2-3; possible D gene TRBD2, 7 bases. There are 16 residues in the CDR3. Germline assignment: CDR1 SGHRS and CDR2 YFSETQ. The V end lost 10 bases, the J end lost 2 bases, and 23 bases lay between the germline ends. In DNA form, the CDR3 reads TGCGCCGGCGCGGAGGGTGCGCGGGGGCCCACAGATACGCAGTATTTT. It is translated as CAGAEGARGPTDTQYF. The whole variable domain, remainder taken from reference TRBV5-1 and TRBJ2-3, is KAGVTQTPRYLIKTRGQQVTLSCSPISGHRSVSWYQQTPGQGLQFLFEYFSETQRNKGNFPGRFSGRQFSNSRSEMNVSTLELGDSALYLCAGAEGARGPTDTQYFGPGTRLTVL.

The V and J genes are TRBV4-3 and TRBJ2-5; D is undetermined. This CDR3 contains 15 residues. Per the germline V gene, CDR1 is LGHNA and CDR2 is YSLEER. V was shortened by 0 bases and J by 1 base, with 9 bases between the two germline ends. CDR3 residues: CASSQDFQIQETQYF. CDR3 sequence (DNA): TGCGCCAGCAGCCAAGATTTTCAGATCCAAGAGACCCAGTACTTC.

The V call is TRBV7-6, the J call TRBJ2-1; 8 bases are shared with TRBD2. The CDR3 covers 15 residues. V lost 2 bases, J lost 0 bases, and 0 bases stayed unmatched. Germline V gene lookup returns CDR1 SGHVS and CDR2 FNYEAQ. The CDR3 is CASSLSGSSYNEQFF. In DNA form, the CDR3 reads TGTGCCAGCAGCTTAAGCGGGAGCTCCTACAATGAGCAGTTCTTC.

About this clone: At one of its ends the junction is not consistent with the germline gene, which may arise from a read error. The rearrangement uses TRBV7-7 and TRBJ2-5; unclear D gene. Germline V gene lookup returns CDR1 SSHAT and CDR2 FNYEAQ (reference sequence). This CDR3 comprises 14 residues. The CDR3 region is CASSPSRMRETQYF. The DNA of the CDR3 is TGTGCTAGCAGCCCCAGTCGGATGAGGGAGACCCAGTACTTC. Full variable domain (missing parts from reference TRBV7-7 and TRBJ2-5): GAGVSQSPRYKVTKRGQDVTLRCDPISSHATLYWYQQALGQGPEFLTYFNYEAQPDKSGLPSDRFSAERPEGSISTLTIQRTEQRDSAMYRCASSPSRMRETQYFGPGTRLLVL.

This clone appeared once. The CDR3 region is CASSPLAGTDTQYF. The CDR3, as DNA: TGTGCCAGCAGTCCCCTAGCGGGCACAGATACGCAGTATTTT. This sequence joins TRBV25-1 and TRBJ2-3; 7 positions agree with TRBD2. Germline V lookup: CDR1 MGHDK, CDR2 SYGVNS. CDR3 length equals 14 residues. V trimming: 5 bases; J trimming: 1 base; junction bases outside the gene matches: 3.

The rearrangement links TRBV2 to TRBJ2-3, with 8 bases matching TRBD2. This CDR3 has 15 amino acids. V gave up 4 bases and J gave up 2 bases; unmatched junction bases: 5. Germline CDR1 SNHLY, CDR2 FYNNEI. Here the CDR3 reads CASSASGSYTDTQYF. The CDR3, as DNA: TGTGCCAGCAGTGCGAGCGGGAGTTACACAGATACGCAGTATTTT.

Concerning this clone itself: One junction end disagrees with the germline gene, perhaps due to a read error. V and J are TRBV19 and TRBJ1-6, with 7 nucleotides matching TRBD1. Germline values: CDR1 LNHDA, CDR2 SQIVND (reference sequence). The CDR3 is 15 residues long. CDR3 coding DNA: TGTGCCAGTAGTGTAGAGGGACAGCTTAATTCACCCCTCCACTTT. Protein: CASSVEGQLNSPLHF.

The chain links TRBV25-1 to TRBJ2-7, with TRBD1 identical over 9 bases. CDR3 size: 13 residues. Germline values: CDR1 MGHDK, CDR2 SYGVNS. Losses at the gene ends were 6 bases for V and 7 bases for J; bases not matched to a gene: 7. CDR3 in DNA: TGTGCCAGCAGGGGACAGGGATCAGGGGAGCAGTACTTC. It yields the protein CASRGQGSGEQYF.

This clone has a handful of counts. The chain joins TRBV27 to TRBJ2-1; 8 bases align to TRBD2. V shed 2 bases, J shed 9 bases, and the junction held 9 bases outside the gene matches. The CDR3 spans 15 residues. The germline V gene has CDR1 MNHEY and CDR2 SMNVEV (reference sequence). The CDR3 DNA reads as TGTGCCAGCAGTTTACGAGCGGGAGTTAGGGGTGAGCAGTTCTTC. Protein: CASSLRAGVRGEQFF.

The V gene is TRBV6-4, the J gene TRBJ1-2; D ambiguous. There are 15 residues in the CDR3. Per the germline V gene, CDR1 is MRHNA and CDR2 is SNTAGT. Deletions cut 0 bases from V and 5 bases from J, with 13 bases between. The CDR3 DNA follows: TGTGCCAGCAGTGACTCCGAAGGCGGCTCTTATGGCTACACCTTC. This translates into CASSDSEGGSYGYTF.

The chain couples TRBV6-1 to TRBJ1-5; no firm D call. V was trimmed by 2 bases and J by 2 bases, leaving 10 bases between them. The germline gives CDR1 MNHNS, CDR2 SASEGT. The CDR3 covers 15 residues. CDR3 loop: CASSEWFSGNQPQHF. For the CDR3, the DNA is TGTGCCAGCAGTGAATGGTTTAGTGGCAATCAGCCCCAGCATTTT.

The rearrangement uses TRBV4-3 and TRBJ2-3, with D maybe TRBD2 (5 bases). CDR3 length: 15 residues. Between the trimmed V and J ends, which lost 0 bases and 1 base, there was a span of 8 bases. Germline CDR1 reads LGHNA; CDR2 reads YSLEER. The CDR3 DNA follows: TGCGCCAGCAGCCAAGATACACTAGGCACAGATACGCAGTATTTT. It encodes CASSQDTLGTDTQYF.

The genes are TRBV9 and TRBJ2-1, with TRBD2 matching over 9 bases. The germline V gene encodes CDR1 SGDLS and CDR2 YYNGEE. This CDR3 has 15 residues. The trim removed 4 bases at V and 6 bases at J, leaving 8 bases unmatched. The CDR3 bases are TGTGCCAGCAGCTTTTTAGCGGGAGTACTCAATGAGCAGTTCTTC. Translating it yields CASSFLAGVLNEQFF.

The count of this clone is one. The rearrangement links TRBV11-3 to TRBJ2-7; unclear D gene. CDR3 length equals 13 residues. V lost 1 base and J 2 bases, leaving 6 bases between the germline ends. Germline V CDR1 and CDR2: SGHNT, YENEEA. This CDR3 is CASSLGNTYEQYF. The CDR3 nucleotides read TGTGCCAGCAGCTTAGGGAACACCTACGAGCAGTACTTC.

This clone has just one count. V usage is TRBV2 and J usage is TRBJ2-1; the match to TRBD2 covers 8 bases. The CDR3 covers 19 residues. Trimming removed 4 bases from V and 10 bases from J; junction bases left unmatched: 24. The germline V gene has CDR1 SNHLY and CDR2 FYNNEI. The CDR3 DNA follows: TGTGCCAGCAGTGGCACACAAGGGGCTGGACTAGCAGGAGGAGAAGAGCAGTTCTTC. Translating gives CASSGTQGAGLAGGEEQFF.

The chain recombines TRBV6-6 with TRBJ2-5; 8 nucleotides line up with TRBD2. The germline gives CDR1 MNHNY, CDR2 SVGAGI (reference sequence). V shed 4 bases, J shed 2 bases, and the junction held 9 bases outside the gene matches. The length of the CDR3 is 16 residues. CDR3 bases: TGTGCCAGCAGTTGGGGAGCGGGAGTGCGGCAAGAGACCCAGTACTTC. Protein product: CASSWGAGVRQETQYF.

The chain uses TRBV5-6 and TRBJ2-5; the match to TRBD2 covers 13 bases. In germline, CDR1 is SGHDT, CDR2 YYEEEE. This CDR3 has 17 amino acids. V dropped 0 bases and J dropped 0; count of bases not matched to a gene: 2. The CDR3 bases are TGTGCCAGCAGCTTGGGGACTAGCGGGAGAGACCAAGAGACCCAGTACTTC. Its protein product is CASSLGTSGRDQETQYF.

V usage is TRBV21-1 and J usage is TRBJ2-7; no check of the table's D call, TRBD2, against the DNA was made. TRBV21-1 constitutes a pseudogene. The CDR3 extends over 17 amino acids. CDR3 protein: CASSKPRLAGESYEQYF. The CDR3 DNA follows: TGTGCCAGCAGCAAGCCAAGACTAGCGGGAGAGTCCTACGAGCAGTACTTC.

This clone was observed a few times. CDR3 sequence reads: CASSTDKAFHYGYTF. The CDR3 DNA reads as TGTGCCAGTAGTACCGACAAGGCCTTCCACTATGGCTACACCTTC. The gene calls are TRBV19 and TRBJ1-2; D is undetermined. The CDR3 extends over 15 amino acids. Per germline, CDR1 LNHDA and CDR2 SQIVND (reference sequence). Trimming left V 4 bases short and J 3 bases short, with 15 bases between. Full variable domain (outside the CDR3, taken from reference TRBV19 and TRBJ1-2): DGGITQSPKYLFRKEGQNVTLSCEQNLNHDAMYWYRQDPGQGLRLIYYSQIVNDFQKGDIAEGYSVSREKKESFPLTVTSAQKNPTAFYLCASSTDKAFHYGYTFGSGTRLTVV.

In its sample, this clone was seen a few times. V is TRBV9 and J is TRBJ2-1; unclear D gene. Germline V gene sequence: CDR1 SGDLS, CDR2 YYNGEE. The V end was cut by 5 bases, the J end by 5 bases, with 8 bases between. CDR3 length: 12 amino acids. This CDR3 reads CASSRLDNEQFF. The CDR3 bases are TGTGCCAGCAGTCGTTTGGACAATGAGCAGTTCTTC.

This clone was detected only a few times. The chain combines TRBV5-1 with TRBJ1-2; a weak D match, TRBD1 (5 bases). V lost 4 bases and J lost 4, with 14 bases in between. The CDR3 extends over 14 amino acids. From germline, CDR1 is SGHRS and CDR2 YFSETQ. CDR3 DNA: TGCGCCAGCAGCATAGGCGAGGGACGCTATGGCTACACCTTC. Translation: CASSIGEGRYGYTF.

J is TRBJ2-2 and V is TRBV11-2; D ambiguous. The V gene's germline CDR1 is SGHAT and CDR2 FQNNGV. With 6 bases removed from V and 3 bases from J, the gap between germline ends came to 11 bases. This CDR3 has 14 amino acids. CDR3 region: CASSPDSYTGELFF. The CDR3 region has the DNA TGTGCCAGCAGTCCCGACTCATACACCGGGGAGCTGTTTTTT. The entire variable domain, with the rest obtained from reference TRBV11-2 and TRBJ2-2, is as follows: EAGVAQSPRYKIIEKRQSVAFWCNPISGHATLYWYQQILGQGPKLLIQFQNNGVVDDSQLPKDRFSAERLKGVDSTLKIQPAKLEDSAVYLCASSPDSYTGELFFGEGSRLTVL.

J is TRBJ1-6 and V is TRBV7-2; unclear D gene. Trimming stripped 4 bases from V and 7 bases from J, with 17 bases between. The CDR3 has 16 amino acids. Germline loops: CDR1 SGHTA, CDR2 FQGNSA. The CDR3 nucleotides are TGTGCCAGCAGCTCCGCTGGGTCGCGGTTGAATTCACCCCTCCACTTT. Encoded protein: CASSSAGSRLNSPLHF.

The V gene is TRBV7-9, the J gene TRBJ2-5; maybe TRBD1 (5 bases). There are 14 residues in the CDR3. Germline V gene sequence: CDR1 SEHNR, CDR2 FQNEAQ (reference sequence). Trimming shortened V by 0 bases and J by 4 bases, and 9 bases separated the two germline ends. CDR3 protein: CASSLALDRETQYF. The CDR3 bases are TGTGCCAGCAGCTTAGCGCTTGACAGAGAGACCCAGTACTTC. Supplemented by reference TRBV7-9 and TRBJ2-5, the full variable domain reads DTGVSQNPRHKITKRGQNVTFRCDPISEHNRLYWYRQTLGQGPEFLTYFQNEAQLEKSRLLSDRFSAERPKGSFSTLEIQRTEQGDSAMYLCASSLALDRETQYFGPGTRLLVL.